This T cell receptor beta chain was captured by sequencing in a study of blood T cell repertoires in COVID-19. Study background: Samples of COVID-19 (acute and convalescent) were obtained from the United States, Italy and Spain.

The CDR3 consists of 15 residues. Trimming took 2 bases from V and 4 from J; bases not matched to a gene: 2. Germline CDR1 is SGHTA and CDR2 is FQGTGA. Per the original methods: Scientists estimated how many nucleated cells there were by amplifying reference gene primers. Assay: immunoSEQ multiplex PCR; the TCRdb copy retains only in-frame clones and omits some. The V and J calls and clone size are taken from that table; D and trimming were inferred from the DNA. The sample consists of 200,000 to 250,000 clones, approximately 85% of them appearing once. Seattle participants joined during active infection and were tracked over time.

This chain uses TRBV7-3 with TRBJ2-2, with 9 positions matching TRBD1. The receptor was derived from a man in his forties or fifties with COVID-19, enrolled during active disease. Sequencing used peripheral blood. CDR3 amino acids: CASSLGTGLTGELFF. CDR3 DNA: TGTGCCAGCAGCTTAGGGACAGGGCTCACCGGGGAGCTGTTTTTT.